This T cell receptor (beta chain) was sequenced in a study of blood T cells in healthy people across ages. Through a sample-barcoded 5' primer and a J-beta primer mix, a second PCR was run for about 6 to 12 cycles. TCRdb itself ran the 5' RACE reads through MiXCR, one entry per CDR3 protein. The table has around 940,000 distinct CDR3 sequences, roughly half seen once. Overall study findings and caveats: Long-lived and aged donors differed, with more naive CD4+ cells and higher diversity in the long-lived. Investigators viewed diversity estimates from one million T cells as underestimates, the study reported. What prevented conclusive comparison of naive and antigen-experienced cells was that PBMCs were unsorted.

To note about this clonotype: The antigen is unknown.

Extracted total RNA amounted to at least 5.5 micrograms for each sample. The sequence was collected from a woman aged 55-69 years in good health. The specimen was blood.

The CDR3 region has the DNA TGTGCCAGCAGTTCCCACAGGGACCAGTTCTTC. Amino acid sequence: CASSSHRDQFF. The rearrangement links TRBV28 to TRBJ2-1; TRBD1 is a possible D gene (6 bases). Germline V CDR1 and CDR2: MDHEN, SYDVKM. Trimming left V 4 bases short and J 13 bases short, with 11 bases between. This CDR3 has 11 amino acids.